The 30 T cell receptor beta chains given below trace back to one sample, sequenced in a study of graft-versus-host responses after intestinal transplantation. Profiled with immunoSEQ multiplex PCR; TCRdb holds only in-frame clones, not every one. The sample has tens of thousands of clones, 90% to 95% seen once; the top ten hold 0.5%. The antigens these receptors bind are not known. Source: unstimulated CD8+ T cells sorted from spleen or lymph node cells, taken before intestinal transplant. All receptors come from a human donor who received an intestinal transplant.

The V and J genes are TRBV5-1 and TRBJ2-7; 9 bases match TRBD2. The V gene end was trimmed by 6 bases and the J gene end by 4 bases; junction bases not matched to a gene: 8. Germline values: CDR1 SGHRS, CDR2 YFSETQ. This CDR3 spans 14 amino acids. CDR3 in amino acids: CASTWREGPYEQYF. As DNA, the CDR3 is TGCGCCAGCACTTGGCGGGAGGGCCCTTACGAGCAGTACTTC.

The chain couples TRBV28 to TRBJ2-5; TRBD2 matches at 12 bases. The CDR3 loop spans 16 amino acids. Per the germline V gene, CDR1 is MDHEN and CDR2 is SYDVKM. Trimming cost V 2 bases and J 5 bases; bases outside gene matches: 6. This CDR3 is CASSLGLAGGRETQYF. The CDR3 DNA sequence: TGTGCCAGCAGTTTAGGGCTAGCGGGAGGGAGGGAGACCCAGTACTTC.

The rearrangement links TRBV5-8 to TRBJ2-2; 8 nucleotides align to TRBD2. The germline V gene has CDR1 SGHTS and CDR2 YDEGEE. With 4 bases clipped from V and 0 bases from J, the junction kept 2 bases outside the gene matches. The CDR3 totals 15 residues. The CDR3, as DNA: TGTGCCAGCAGCCCGGGGGGGGCGAACACCGGGGAGCTGTTTTTT. It yields the protein CASSPGGANTGELFF.

The V call is TRBV4-2, the J call TRBJ2-1; D may be TRBD2 (7 bases). The V gene lost 4 bases and the J gene lost 8 bases, with 15 bases spanning the gap. The CDR3 runs to 14 residues. CDR1 LGHNA and CDR2 YNFKEQ come from the germline V gene. CDR3 nucleotides: TGTGCCAGCAGCCGCCTGGGGGGGGGCGATGAGCAGTTCTTC. Amino acid sequence: CASSRLGGGDEQFF.

The chain couples TRBV27 to TRBJ2-7; D not resolved. Deletions cut 1 base from V and 5 bases from J, with 12 bases between. The germline V gene has CDR1 MNHEY and CDR2 SMNVEV (reference sequence). The CDR3 sequence is 14 residues long. CDR3 sequence: CASSLYPLADEQYF. The DNA of the CDR3 is TGTGCCAGCAGTTTATATCCGTTGGCGGACGAGCAGTACTTC.

The V gene is TRBV19, the J gene TRBJ2-3, with D possibly TRBD2 on 5 matching bases. V lost 7 bases to trimming and J lost 4 bases, with 15 bases between them. Per the germline V gene, CDR1 is LNHDA and CDR2 is SQIVND (reference sequence). This CDR3 spans 14 amino acids. Here the CDR3 DNA reads TGTGCCAGTACCCCTCCGGGGTGGCCAGATACGCAGTATTTT. Its protein is CASTPPGWPDTQYF.

The rearrangement uses TRBV6-5 and TRBJ2-7, with D perhaps matching TRBD2 (6 bases). V lost 2 bases and J lost 3, with 11 bases in between. In germline, CDR1 is MNHEY, CDR2 SVGAGI. CDR3 size: 14 residues. The CDR3 DNA is TGTGCCAGCAGTTACGGTGGTAGCGGCTACGAGCAGTACTTC. It encodes CASSYGGSGYEQYF.

V gene TRBV4-3 combines with J gene TRBJ1-1; D is uncertain. The V and J ends lost 0 bases and 0 bases respectively, with 20 bases between them. CDR3 size: 19 residues. Looked up from germline, CDR1 is LGHNA and CDR2 is YSLEER. The CDR3 DNA reads as TGCGCCAGCAGCCAAGAGTTTTGGGAGGGCGAATACATGAACACTGAAGCTTTCTTT. It specifies CASSQEFWEGEYMNTEAFF.

This chain connects TRBV7-6 to TRBJ1-1; D is ambiguous. Trimming left V 5 bases short and J 6 bases short, with 10 bases between. Germline V gene lookup returns CDR1 SGHVS and CDR2 FNYEAQ. CDR3 length equals 12 residues. The CDR3 region has the DNA TGTGCCAGCAGCGAGGCAGAATCTGAAGCTTTCTTT. It specifies CASSEAESEAFF.

The V and J genes are TRBV6-6 and TRBJ1-2, with a possible D match to TRBD1 (6 bases). This CDR3 spans 15 amino acids. Trimming removed 2 bases at V and 1 base at J, with 11 bases between. Germline CDR1 MNHNY, CDR2 SVGAGI (reference sequence). CDR3 region: CASSYLMDSNYGYTF. DNA of the CDR3: TGTGCCAGCAGTTACCTGATGGACAGTAACTATGGCTACACCTTC.

This clone has just a few counts. The chain combines TRBV9 with TRBJ2-1; 15 bases line up with TRBD2. Trimming cost V 4 bases and J 9 bases; bases outside gene matches: 2. The CDR3 sequence is 14 residues long. Germline V lookup: CDR1 SGDLS, CDR2 YYNGEE. CDR3 region: CASSPGLAGGEQFF. The CDR3 DNA is TGTGCCAGCAGCCCGGGACTAGCGGGAGGTGAGCAGTTCTTC.

This clone has a single count. The chain has TRBV6-6 and TRBJ1-1; D gene ambiguous. The germline CDR1 and CDR2 sequences are MNHNY and SVGAGI (reference sequence). The V and J ends lost 0 bases and 0 bases respectively, with 8 bases between them. This CDR3 contains 15 residues. This chain's CDR3 is CASSYSSLMNTEAFF. DNA for the CDR3: TGTGCCAGCAGTTACTCTAGTCTAATGAACACTGAAGCTTTCTTT.

V usage is TRBV2 and J usage is TRBJ2-1; 7 positions match TRBD1. The junction had 11 bases not matched to a gene; V was cut back by 10 bases and J by 5 bases. The CDR3 loop spans 14 amino acids. Per the germline V gene, CDR1 is SNHLY and CDR2 is FYNNEI. The chain's CDR3 is CAITDRERDNEQFF. The CDR3 nucleotides are TGTGCCATAACTGACAGGGAGAGGGACAATGAGCAGTTCTTC.

This clone is a singleton in its sample. The chain uses TRBV7-9 and TRBJ1-2; D gene uncertain. The germline gives CDR1 SEHNR, CDR2 FQNEAQ (reference sequence). The V and J ends lost 2 bases and 4 bases respectively, with 5 bases between them. The CDR3 runs to 12 residues. CDR3 sequence: CASSLSPYGYTF. The CDR3 coding sequence is TGTGCCAGCAGCTTAAGCCCCTATGGCTACACCTTC. The whole variable domain, remainder taken from reference TRBV7-9 and TRBJ1-2, is DTGVSQNPRHKITKRGQNVTFRCDPISEHNRLYWYRQTLGQGPEFLTYFQNEAQLEKSRLLSDRFSAERPKGSFSTLEIQRTEQGDSAMYLCASSLSPYGYTFGSGTRLTVV.

This clone was detected only once. The J gene is TRBJ2-5, the V gene TRBV28; 8 nucleotides match TRBD2. The CDR3 is 13 residues long. Trimming removed 7 bases from V and 1 base from J; junction bases left unmatched: 2. The germline CDR1 and CDR2 sequences are MDHEN and SYDVKM. The CDR3, as DNA: TGTGCCAGCACTAGCGGGTTCCAAGAGACCCAGTACTTC. Its protein product is CASTSGFQETQYF.

In DNA form, the CDR3 reads TGTGCCAGCAGTTACATCACAGGGGGGGAAAGTGAGCAGTTCTTC. Protein product: CASSYITGGESEQFF. The gene calls are TRBV6-5 and TRBJ2-1, with D possibly TRBD1 on 8 matching bases. Germline V CDR1 and CDR2: MNHEY, SVGAGI. This CDR3 contains 15 residues. V was pared by 2 bases and J by 9 bases, with 17 bases between.

This rearrangement joins TRBV6-1 to TRBJ2-7; 8 bases map to TRBD2. The CDR3 runs to 13 residues. V gave up 10 bases and J gave up 7 bases; unmatched junction bases: 12. Germline V CDR1 and CDR2: MNHNS, SASEGT. The CDR3 loop is CATLERELKEQYF. CDR3 DNA sequence: TGTGCCACCCTCGAGCGGGAGCTGAAGGAGCAGTACTTC.

The chain is built from TRBV29-1 and TRBJ2-3; a weak D match, TRBD2 (6 bases). This CDR3 spans 15 amino acids. Germline values: CDR1 SQVTM, CDR2 ANQGSEA. Trimming pared 3 bases from V and 0 bases from J, leaving 13 bases between. The CDR3 here is CSVDGLSASTDTQYF. In DNA, the CDR3 is TGCAGCGTTGACGGACTATCAGCTAGCACAGATACGCAGTATTTT.

The V call is TRBV4-3, the J call TRBJ1-4, with D unresolved. Germline V gene sequence: CDR1 LGHNA, CDR2 YSLEER. Trimming removed 0 bases from V and 5 bases from J, with 10 bases in between. The CDR3 totals 15 residues. CDR3 sequence (DNA): TGCGCCAGCAGCCAAGACGGGAGGCCGAATGAAAAACTGTTTTTT. Encoded protein: CASSQDGRPNEKLFF.

This sequence joins TRBV4-1 and TRBJ2-3, with TRBD2 matching over 13 bases. This CDR3 has 16 amino acids. CDR1 is MGHRA and CDR2 is YSYEKL in the germline V gene. J was trimmed by 6 bases and V by 3 bases; bases with no gene match: 6. The CDR3 nucleotides are TGCGCCAGCAGCCATACTAGCGGGGGGGCTGGGGATACGCAGTATTTT. Translating gives CASSHTSGGAGDTQYF.

V usage is TRBV11-2 and J usage is TRBJ2-5; TRBD2 aligns across 7 bases. J lost 5 bases, V lost 3 bases, and 6 bases had no gene match. This CDR3 is built from 14 residues. Germline CDR1 reads SGHAT; CDR2 reads FQNNGV. CDR3 DNA: TGTGCCAGCAGCTTTCACAGCGGGGTTGAGACCCAGTACTTC. Translation: CASSFHSGVETQYF.

V gene TRBV19 combines with J gene TRBJ2-5, with D unclear. The germline CDR1 and CDR2 sequences are LNHDA and SQIVND (reference sequence). Trimming left V 2 bases short and J 0 bases short, with 4 bases between. This CDR3 spans 13 amino acids. The CDR3 bases are TGTGCCAGTAGTATAAGAGACCAAGAGACCCAGTACTTC. Translation: CASSIRDQETQYF.

The CDR3 bases are TGTGCCAGCAGCTTAGCGCTCGGAGACAGGGTTGTTCCAGATACGCAGTATTTT. Translating gives CASSLALGDRVVPDTQYF. The chain employs TRBV7-6 and TRBJ2-3; 7 bases align to TRBD1. V shed 0 bases, J shed 4 bases, and the junction held 13 bases outside the gene matches. Germline CDR1 is SGHVS and CDR2 is FNYEAQ. This CDR3 has 18 amino acids.

The chain combines TRBV11-2 with TRBJ2-1, with D perhaps TRBD2 (6 bases). The CDR3 is made up of 13 amino acids. Deletions cut 3 bases from V and 5 bases from J, with 8 bases between. Germline values: CDR1 SGHAT, CDR2 FQNNGV. The CDR3 DNA reads TGTGCCAGCAGCTTTAGCGGCCACAATGAGCAGTTCTTC. Its protein product is CASSFSGHNEQFF.

The J gene is TRBJ2-5, the V gene TRBV13; 7 nucleotides align to TRBD1. The CDR3 has 14 amino acids. The V segment lost 4 bases and the J segment 1 base; nucleotides outside the gene matches: 3. CDR1 PRHDT and CDR2 FYEKMQ come from the germline V gene (reference sequence). CDR3 amino acids: CASSSTGFQETQYF. The CDR3 coding sequence is TGTGCCAGCAGCTCGACAGGGTTCCAAGAGACCCAGTACTTC.

The chain uses TRBV7-9 and TRBJ1-4; 7 bases line up with TRBD1. In germline, CDR1 is SEHNR, CDR2 FQNEAQ (reference sequence). This CDR3 spans 16 amino acids. V lost 4 bases, J lost 0 bases, and 5 bases stayed unmatched. DNA for the CDR3: TGTGCCAGCAGCTCCAGACAGGGAACAACTAATGAAAAACTGTTTTTT. Its protein product is CASSSRQGTTNEKLFF.

The chain combines TRBV29-1 with TRBJ1-3, with 7 positions matching TRBD1. Unmatched junction bases numbered 0, after V lost 4 bases and J lost 0 bases. The V gene's germline CDR1 is SQVTM and CDR2 ANQGSEA. The length of the CDR3 is 13 residues. CDR3 sequence (DNA): TGCAGCGTTGGACAGGGCTCTGGAAACACCATATATTTT. It translates to CSVGQGSGNTIYF. The variable domain in full, with the rest retrieved from reference TRBV29-1 and TRBJ1-3, is SAVISQKPSRDICQRGTSLTIQCQVDSQVTMMFWYRQQPGQSLTLIATANQGSEATYESGFVIDKFPISRPNLTFSTLTVSNMSPEDSSIYLCSVGQGSGNTIYFGEGSWLTVV.

V is TRBV19 and J is TRBJ2-2; 8 bases map to TRBD2. V lost 2 bases and J lost 4; bases outside the gene matches: 12. Germline V gene lookup returns CDR1 LNHDA and CDR2 SQIVND (reference sequence). The CDR3 totals 18 residues. CDR3 loop: CASSILASGSTGTGELFF. DNA for the CDR3: TGTGCCAGTAGTATATTGGCCAGCGGGAGCACGGGCACCGGGGAGCTGTTTTTT.

The V gene is TRBV6-6, the J gene TRBJ2-3; tentatively, D is TRBD2 (5 bases). Germline CDR1 MNHNY, CDR2 SVGAGI (reference sequence). The length of the CDR3 is 16 residues. Deletions cut 3 bases from V and 2 bases from J, with 15 bases between. CDR3 in amino acids: CASSYFVGVVTDTQYF. The CDR3 nucleotides are TGTGCCAGCAGTTATTTTGTGGGAGTAGTCACAGATACGCAGTATTTT.

In its sample, this clone was seen a few times. The genes are TRBV30 and TRBJ2-7; D possibly corresponds to TRBD1 (5 bases). This CDR3 is built from 11 residues. V was shortened by 1 base and J by 5 bases, with 6 bases between the two germline ends. Germline V CDR1 and CDR2: GTSNPN, SVGIG (reference sequence). The CDR3 is CAWSEQDEQYF. The CDR3 nucleotides read TGTGCCTGGAGTGAACAGGACGAGCAGTACTTC.